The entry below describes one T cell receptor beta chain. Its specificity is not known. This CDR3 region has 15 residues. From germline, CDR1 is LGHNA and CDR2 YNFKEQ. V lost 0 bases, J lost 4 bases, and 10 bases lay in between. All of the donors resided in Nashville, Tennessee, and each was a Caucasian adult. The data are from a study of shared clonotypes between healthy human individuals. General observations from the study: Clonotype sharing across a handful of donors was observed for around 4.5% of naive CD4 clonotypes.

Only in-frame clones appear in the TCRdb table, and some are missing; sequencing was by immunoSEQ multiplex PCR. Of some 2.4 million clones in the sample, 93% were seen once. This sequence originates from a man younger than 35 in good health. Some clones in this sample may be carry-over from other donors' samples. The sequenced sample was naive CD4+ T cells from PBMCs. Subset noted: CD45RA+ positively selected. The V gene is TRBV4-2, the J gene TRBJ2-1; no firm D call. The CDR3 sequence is CASSQDGNSYNEQFF. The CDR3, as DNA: TGTGCCAGCAGCCAAGATGGGAACTCTTACAATGAGCAGTTCTTC.